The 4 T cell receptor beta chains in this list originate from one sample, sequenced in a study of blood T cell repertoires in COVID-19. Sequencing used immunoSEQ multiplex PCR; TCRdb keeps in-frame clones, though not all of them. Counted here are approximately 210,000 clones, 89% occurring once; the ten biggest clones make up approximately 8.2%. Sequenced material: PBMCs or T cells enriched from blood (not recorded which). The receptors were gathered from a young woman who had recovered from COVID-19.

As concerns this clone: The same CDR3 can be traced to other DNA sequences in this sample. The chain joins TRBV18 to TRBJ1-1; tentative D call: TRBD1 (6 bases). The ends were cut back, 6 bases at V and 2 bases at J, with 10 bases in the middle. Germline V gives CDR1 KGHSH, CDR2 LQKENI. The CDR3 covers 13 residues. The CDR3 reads CASSQQGNTEAFF. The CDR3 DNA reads TGTGCCAGCTCTCAACAGGGAAACACTGAAGCTTTCTTT.

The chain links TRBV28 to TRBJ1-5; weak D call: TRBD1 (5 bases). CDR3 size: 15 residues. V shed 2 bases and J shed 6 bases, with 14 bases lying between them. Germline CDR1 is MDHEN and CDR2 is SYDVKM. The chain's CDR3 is CASSLSRATPQPQHF. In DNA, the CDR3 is TGTGCCAGCAGTTTAAGCAGGGCCACCCCTCAGCCCCAGCATTTT.

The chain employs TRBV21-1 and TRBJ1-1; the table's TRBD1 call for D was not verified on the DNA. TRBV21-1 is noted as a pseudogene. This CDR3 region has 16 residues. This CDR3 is CASTSQYRHMNTEAFF. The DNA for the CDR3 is TGTGCCAGCACCTCGCAGTACAGACACATGAACACTGAAGCTTTCTTT.

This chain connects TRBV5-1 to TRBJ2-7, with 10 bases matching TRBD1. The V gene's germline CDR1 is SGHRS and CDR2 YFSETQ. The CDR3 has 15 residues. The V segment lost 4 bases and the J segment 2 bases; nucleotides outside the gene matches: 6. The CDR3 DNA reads TGCGCCAGCAGCCCGGAGGGGACAGGGGCCTACGAGCAGTACTTC. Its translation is CASSPEGTGAYEQYF.